This T cell receptor (beta chain) was identified during a study of tumor-infiltrating lymphocytes in primary liver carcinoma. Turning to the study itself: Cases comprised patients with primary liver carcinoma who received surgical resection. Tumors were staged T1-T3 N0M0 and measured roughly 4.2 to 10 cm across.

There are a few counts of this clonotype. The target antigen is unknown. Trimming stripped 5 bases from V and 6 bases from J, with 11 bases between. CDR3 length equals 14 residues. Germline CDR1 MRHNA, CDR2 SNTAGT. Study results and caveats: The study found tumor-adjacent and tumor-blood pairs overlapped less than tumor region pairs. A significantly higher top-250-clone fraction was recorded for tumors than for blood (p = 0.039).

Starting material of 500 to 600 ng total RNA yielded TCR beta cDNA via a constant-region primer. Modified slightly, ARM-PCR produced TCR beta libraries over three nested multiplex PCR rounds. Forward primers for TRBV1-TRBV30 and a C-beta reverse primer served the first two PCR rounds, at around 9 cycles each. TCRdb re-analysed the multiplex PCR reads in MiXCR, keeping a single row per CDR3 protein. The sample has roughly 330,000 distinct CDR3 sequences; about two thirds are singletons. Unsorted whole blood yielded blood RNA, and germline DNA was extracted as well. The chain combines TRBV6-4 with TRBJ2-6, with D uncertain. The sequenced material came from peripheral blood. The source is a man aged 40-49 years with primary liver carcinoma and hepatitis B virus infection. CDR3 sequence reads: CASSQEITANVLTF. The DNA for the CDR3 is TGTGCCAGCAGTCAGGAAATTACGGCCAACGTCCTGACTTTC.